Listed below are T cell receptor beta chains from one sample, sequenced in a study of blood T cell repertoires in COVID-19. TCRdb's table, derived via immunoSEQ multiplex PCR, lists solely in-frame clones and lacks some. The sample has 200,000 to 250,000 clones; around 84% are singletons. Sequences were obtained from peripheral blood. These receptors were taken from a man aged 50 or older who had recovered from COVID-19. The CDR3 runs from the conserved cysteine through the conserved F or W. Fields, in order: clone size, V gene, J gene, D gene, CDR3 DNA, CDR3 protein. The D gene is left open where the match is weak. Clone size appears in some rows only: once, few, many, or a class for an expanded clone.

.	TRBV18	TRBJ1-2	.	TGTGCCAGCTCATCAGGGTCGAACTATGGCTACACCTTC	CASSSGSNYGYTF
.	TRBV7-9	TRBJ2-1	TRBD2	TGTGCCAGCAGCCCCAAGACTAGCGGGAGTTCTAATGAGCAGTTCTTC	CASSPKTSGSSNEQFF
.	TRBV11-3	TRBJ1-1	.	TGTGCCAGCAGCTTAGCACAGAACACTGAAGCTTTCTTT	CASSLAQNTEAFF
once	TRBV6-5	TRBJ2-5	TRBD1	TGTGCCAGCAGCGGACAGGGGGCCGAGACCCAGTACTTC	CASSGQGAETQYF
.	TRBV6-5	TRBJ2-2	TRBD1	TGTGCCAGCAGTTACTCCGACAGGGGGCTCGCCGGGGAGCTGTTTTTT	CASSYSDRGLAGELFF
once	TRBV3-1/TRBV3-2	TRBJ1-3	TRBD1	TGTGCCAGCAGCCGACAGGGCTCTGGAAACACCATATATTTT	CASSRQGSGNTIYF
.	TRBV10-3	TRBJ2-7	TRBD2	TGTGCCATCAACGGACTAGCGGGAGGCCTCAGGGACGAGCAGTACTTC	CAINGLAGGLRDEQYF
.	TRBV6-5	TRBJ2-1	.	TGTGCCAGCAGTTCGACTAGAATCAATGAGCAGTTCTTC	CASSSTRINEQFF
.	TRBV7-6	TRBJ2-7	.	TGTGCCAGCAGCCCGGGGAGGGCTAGGGGGACCTACGAGCAGTACTTC	CASSPGRARGTYEQYF
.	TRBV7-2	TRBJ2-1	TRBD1	TGTGCCAGCAGCCCGAGAGGGGGCGCTGGGTACAATGAGCAGTTCTTC	CASSPRGGAGYNEQFF
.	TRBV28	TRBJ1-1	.	TGTGCCAGCATCAAGGACAGCGCTGAAGCTTTCTTT	CASIKDSAEAFF
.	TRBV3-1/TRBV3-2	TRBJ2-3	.	TGTGCCAGCAGCCAACGGGGGGCAGGAGATACGCAGTATTTT	CASSQRGAGDTQYF
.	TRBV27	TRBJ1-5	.	TGTGCCAGCAGTACATTACAGGGTTTGGGGCAGCCCCAGCATTTT	CASSTLQGLGQPQHF
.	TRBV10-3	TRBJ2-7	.	TGTGCCATCAGTGAGCCCTCTAGATGGGAGCAGTACTTC	CAISEPSRWEQYF
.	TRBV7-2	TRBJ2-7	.	TGTGCCAGCAGCTTAGTTGGTATCTCCTCGGGGGCCTACGAGCAGTACTTC	CASSLVGISSGAYEQYF
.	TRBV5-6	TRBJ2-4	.	TGTGCCAGCAGCTTAAGTCAAGCGACAAACATTCAGTACTTC	CASSLSQATNIQYF
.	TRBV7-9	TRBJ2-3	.	TGTGCCAGCAACATTGGTTACCGTAATACGCAGTATTTT	CASNIGYRNTQYF
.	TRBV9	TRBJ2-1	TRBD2	TGTGCCAGCAGCGCAGGGACTAGCGAGCTTGAGGAGCAGTTCTTC	CASSAGTSELEEQFF
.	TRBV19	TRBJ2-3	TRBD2	TGTGCCAGTAGTACTGGGACTAGCGGGAGACTTACGCAGTATTTT	CASSTGTSGRLTQYF
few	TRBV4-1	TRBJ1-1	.	TGCGCCAGCAGCGGGGCGAACACTGAAGCTTTCTTT	CASSGANTEAFF
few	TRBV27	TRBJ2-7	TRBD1	TGTGCCAGCAGCCCTGTCGACAGGGTTGCCTACGAGCAGTACTTC	CASSPVDRVAYEQYF
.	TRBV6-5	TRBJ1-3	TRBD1	TGTGCCAGCAGATCAACAGGGGGGAACACCATATATTTT	CASRSTGGNTIYF
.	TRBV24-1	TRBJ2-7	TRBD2	TGTGCCTTCGAGGAGGGTCGAAATTGGACTAGCGGAAGAAGTACCTACGAGCAGTACTTC	CAFEEGRNWTSGRSTYEQYF
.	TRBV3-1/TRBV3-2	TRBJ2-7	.	TGTGCCAGCAGCCAGGGGGCAGGTGCCTACGAGCAGTACTTC	CASSQGAGAYEQYF
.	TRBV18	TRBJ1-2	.	TGTGCCAGCTCACCACGGGGAGACTATGGCTACACCTTC	CASSPRGDYGYTF
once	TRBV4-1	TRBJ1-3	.	TGCGCCAGCAGCCAAGGGGGCCAGGGCGTATTTGGAAACACCATATATTTT	CASSQGGQGVFGNTIYF
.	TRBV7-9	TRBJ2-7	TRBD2	TGTGCCAGCAGCGCACTAGCGGGAGAGGTCCACGAGCAGTACTTC	CASSALAGEVHEQYF
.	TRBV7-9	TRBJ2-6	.	TGTGCCAGCAGCTTAGCGCAGACTGGGGCCAACGTCCTGACTTTC	CASSLAQTGANVLTF
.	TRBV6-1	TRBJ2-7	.	TGTGCCAGCAGTGAAGTGCTGCAGGGGGAGCAGTACTTC	CASSEVLQGEQYF
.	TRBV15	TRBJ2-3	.	TGTGCCACCAGGTCCGGGTCCACAGATACGCAGTATTTT	CATRSGSTDTQYF
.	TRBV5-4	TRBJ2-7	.	TGTGCCAGCAGCGCGGAACGTGGGGCGCTTCTTTACTTC	CASSAERGALLYF
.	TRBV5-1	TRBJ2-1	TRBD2	TGCGCCAGCAGCTTGGAGCTAGCGGGTTTCAATGAGCAGTTCTTC	CASSLELAGFNEQFF
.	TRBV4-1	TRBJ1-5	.	TGCGCCAGCAGCCAAGAAGAGGTTCAGGGTGCGAGTCAGCCCCAGCATTTT	CASSQEEVQGASQPQHF
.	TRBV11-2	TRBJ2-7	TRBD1	TGTGCCAGCAGCCCGTCGACAGGGGGCTACGAGCAGTACTTC	CASSPSTGGYEQYF
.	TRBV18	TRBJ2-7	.	TGTGCCAGCTCAGAAAGCTCAGGGAGGACTAACGAGCAGTACTTC	CASSESSGRTNEQYF
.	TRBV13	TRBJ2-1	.	TGTGCCAGCCGACAGAGCTCCTACAATGAGCAGTTCTTC	CASRQSSYNEQFF
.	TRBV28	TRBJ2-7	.	TGTGCCAGCAGTTTATGCCCAGAGACTGAGCGGGTAATGCGCTACGAGCAGTACTTC	CASSLCPETERVMRYEQYF
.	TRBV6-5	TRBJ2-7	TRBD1	TGTGCCACCCGGATCCTGACAGGGTCCAGGGAGCAGTACTTC	CATRILTGSREQYF
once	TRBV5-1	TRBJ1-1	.	TGCGCCAGCAGCTTGGGTGAGGGGAACACTGAAGCTTTCTTT	CASSLGEGNTEAFF
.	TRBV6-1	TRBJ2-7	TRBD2	TGTGCCAGCAGTGAATTTGGCGGGAGAAGCGCGGACGAGCAGTACTTC	CASSEFGGRSADEQYF
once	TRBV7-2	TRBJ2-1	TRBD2	TGTGCCAGCAGGGCCGGACTAGCGGGGGGCAATGAGCAGTTCTTC	CASRAGLAGGNEQFF
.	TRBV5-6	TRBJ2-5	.	TGTGCCAGCAGCTTGTGGACAGTAGAGACCCAGTACTTC	CASSLWTVETQYF
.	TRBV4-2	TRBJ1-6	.	TGTGCCAGCAGCCAAGATAAGCGGAACGATGGGCATTCACCCCTCCACTTT	CASSQDKRNDGHSPLHF
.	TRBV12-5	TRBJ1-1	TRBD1	TGTGCTAGTGGTTTGGTATTGGACCCGGACAGGGCGGGTAACACTGAAGCTTTCTTT	CASGLVLDPDRAGNTEAFF
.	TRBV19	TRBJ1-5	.	TGTGCCAGTAGTATATCGACATCAGGAGGGCCCCAGCATTTT	CASSISTSGGPQHF
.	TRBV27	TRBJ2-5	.	TGTGCCAGCAGTTCGTCCCTTATTGAGACCCAGTACTTC	CASSSSLIETQYF
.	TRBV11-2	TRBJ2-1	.	TGTGCCAGCAGCCTCGGACTTAGCTCCTACAATGAGCAGTTCTTC	CASSLGLSSYNEQFF
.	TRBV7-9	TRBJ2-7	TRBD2	TGTGCCAGCAGCTTAGCGGCGGGAGGATACTACGAGCAGTACTTC	CASSLAAGGYYEQYF
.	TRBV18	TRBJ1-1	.	TGTGCCAGCTCGCTCCAGGGGACTGAAGCTTTCTTT	CASSLQGTEAFF
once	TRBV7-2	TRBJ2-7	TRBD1	TGTGCCAGCAGCTCCGGACAGGGCGGCTACGAGCAGTACTTC	CASSSGQGGYEQYF
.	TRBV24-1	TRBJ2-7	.	TGTGCCACCAGTGACCCAGGGAATTCTCACGAGCAGTACTTC	CATSDPGNSHEQYF
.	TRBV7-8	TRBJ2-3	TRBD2	TGTGCCAGCAGCTTAGGGACTAGCGGGAGGGCAACAGATACGCAGTATTTT	CASSLGTSGRATDTQYF
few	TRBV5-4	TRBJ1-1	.	TGTGCCAGCAGCTTTCAGGGGTCTGAAGCTTTCTTT	CASSFQGSEAFF
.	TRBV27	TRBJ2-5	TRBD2	TGTGCCAGCAGTCGCTTAGCGGGAGAGGGGCAAGAGACCCAGTACTTC	CASSRLAGEGQETQYF